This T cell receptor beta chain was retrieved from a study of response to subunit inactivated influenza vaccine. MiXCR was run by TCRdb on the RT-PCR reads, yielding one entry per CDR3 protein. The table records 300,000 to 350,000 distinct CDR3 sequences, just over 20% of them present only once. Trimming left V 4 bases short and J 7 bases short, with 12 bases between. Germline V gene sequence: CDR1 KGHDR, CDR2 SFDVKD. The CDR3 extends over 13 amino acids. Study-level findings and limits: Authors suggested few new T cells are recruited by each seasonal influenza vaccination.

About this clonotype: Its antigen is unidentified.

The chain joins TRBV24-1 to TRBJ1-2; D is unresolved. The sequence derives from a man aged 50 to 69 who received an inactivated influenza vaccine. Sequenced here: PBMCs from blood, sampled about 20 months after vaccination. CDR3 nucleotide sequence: TGTGCCACCAGTGACCGGGTCGCCTCTGGCTACACCTTC. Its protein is CATSDRVASGYTF.